Sequencing of this T cell receptor beta chain was carried out in a study of blood T cells in healthy people across ages (dated by TCRdb to between 2015 and 2017). As for the study more broadly: Template switching captured roughly one uniquely barcoded TCR beta cDNA molecule per two T cells in model experiments. The study analyzed two additional independent replicas of 1 million unique cDNA reads from the same blood draw for two donors, one aged 18 to 29 and one aged 80 or older. Donors were grouped into four age groups: young (average approximately 16 years), middle-aged (39), aged (roughly 67) and long-lived (just over 80). The study measured age-related changes in TCR beta repertoire diversity using deep sequencing normalized with unique cDNA molecular identifiers. Broader findings and caveats from the paper: Because the CMV infection status of the donors was unknown, age-related changes in expanded clonotypes may potentially have been confounded. Observed TCR beta diversity per million T cells fell roughly linearly with age, and a significant reduction was already apparent by age around 40. Bulk unsorted PBMC profiling prevented conclusive comparison of naive and antigen-experienced compartments. Total diversity estimates from one million sequenced T cells were considered lower bounds and underestimates. Observed TCR beta diversity correlated strongly with the percentage of naive T cells measured by flow cytometry. Compared with the aged group, the long-lived group had more naive CD4+ T cells, fewer expanded clones and increased TCR diversity, a pattern suggesting age selection.

The library was built by means of 5' RACE. The sequencing machine was an Illumina HiSeq 2500. A second PCR of roughly 7 to 11 cycles was performed with a sample-barcoded 5' primer and a J-beta primer mix. A template-switch 5' adaptor carrying 12 random nucleotides introduced a unique molecular identifier onto each TCR beta cDNA molecule. Each sample yielded at least 3 million CDR3-containing paired-end reads. First-strand cDNA was synthesized from all RNA with the Mint cDNA synthesis kit, primed by a TRBC-specific oligonucleotide. All cDNA was treated with uracil-DNA glycosylase and then went through a first 18-cycle PCR with the universal primers M1SS and BC2_uni_R. Per the authors' processing: For normalization, 1 million high-quality reads were randomly selected from each sample, with every read carrying a distinct molecular identifier. Instead of being binned into consensus sequences, reads with shared molecular identifiers were discarded. MiTCR, with a Q25 quality threshold and the strictest error-elimination algorithm, was used for CDR3 identification, clonotype clustering and error correction. Lower-bound total TCR beta diversity was estimated with a nonparametric unseen species model using Euler transformation. Using fastp at Q25 and MiXCR, TCRdb reprocessed the public reads and kept productive beta chains. CDR3 protein sequences are deduplicated, and each keeps its most common genes and DNA. These V and J calls rely on TCRdb rather than the paper's analysis. The sample has 780,000 or so distinct CDR3 sequences on record, 20% to 25% of them singletons. The top ten hold around 3.6% of the sample.

Donors were 30 to 45 systemically healthy Caucasian individuals from Russia aged roughly 6 to 100 years. Each donor gave ten milliliters of peripheral blood, drawn into EDTA-treated Vacutainer tubes. Ficoll-Paque density-gradient centrifugation was used to isolate PBMCs, with at least 6 million per sample. Trizol reagent was used to extract total RNA from the PBMCs, yielding at least 6 micrograms per sample. For every donor, an aliquot of PBMCs went through flow cytometry to measure the percentages of naive CD45RAhigh/CD27high T cells. As concerns this clonotype: The specificity of this receptor is unknown. Base qualities were left out, and no much larger clone turns up one base away.

These records were also assigned to another study, of T cells of mothers and their children. The second study also describes: Nine systemically healthy Caucasian individuals, comprising three mothers and their six children, were included as donors. cDNA synthesis used all of the extracted RNA, with approximately 1.4 ug of RNA in each 15 ul reaction. In the second PCR, the M1S primer added sample barcodes and 2-4 random nucleotides. Over 10 million TCR beta CDR3 reads came from each mother, compared with approximately 3 million reads from each child. Thymic selection similarly shapes TCR recombination output in related and unrelated pairs, with minor effect from inherited differences. Normalized repertoire overlap was always found to be slightly, but never significantly, higher in related mother-child pairs than in unrelated mother-child pairs. No persistent microchimeric T cell clones were detected, at a sensitivity of approximately 100 clones per million clonotypes. To look for features that set related mother-child pairs apart from unrelated individuals, the researchers ran deep NGS to compare the TCR beta repertoires of mothers and children. Mothers averaged roughly 36 +/- 4 years of age and children averaged roughly 12 +/- 4 years. Libraries were sequenced on Illumina HiSeq 2000 with 100+100 nt paired-end reads after adapter ligation with NEBNext reagents. To prevent cross-contamination, the mother and child libraries were prepared one month apart and sequenced in separate runs. For each donor, somewhere between roughly 500,000 and 2,300,000 distinct TCR beta clonotypes were identified. Naive TCR beta clonotypes were estimated from low-frequency clonotypes matched to each donor's FACS-determined naive share, without sorting.

What was sequenced was blood. This receptor was taken from a boy aged 5-17 years in good health.

CDR3 region: CASSQDRLRGTEAFF. The bases are TGCGCCAGCAGCCAAGATCGGTTGAGGGGCACTGAAGCTTTCTTT. Rearrangement joined TRBV4-3 to TRBJ1-1, and TRBD1 may be the D gene, going by 5 matching bases. V drops 0 bases and J drops 4 bases, leaving 12 bases in between. The CDR3 sequence holds 15 residues, the cysteine and phenylalanine included. Solely the CDR3 DNA is kept, with 45 bases framed from the first base. CDR1 and CDR2 are drawn from the germline V gene: LGHNA, YSLEER.